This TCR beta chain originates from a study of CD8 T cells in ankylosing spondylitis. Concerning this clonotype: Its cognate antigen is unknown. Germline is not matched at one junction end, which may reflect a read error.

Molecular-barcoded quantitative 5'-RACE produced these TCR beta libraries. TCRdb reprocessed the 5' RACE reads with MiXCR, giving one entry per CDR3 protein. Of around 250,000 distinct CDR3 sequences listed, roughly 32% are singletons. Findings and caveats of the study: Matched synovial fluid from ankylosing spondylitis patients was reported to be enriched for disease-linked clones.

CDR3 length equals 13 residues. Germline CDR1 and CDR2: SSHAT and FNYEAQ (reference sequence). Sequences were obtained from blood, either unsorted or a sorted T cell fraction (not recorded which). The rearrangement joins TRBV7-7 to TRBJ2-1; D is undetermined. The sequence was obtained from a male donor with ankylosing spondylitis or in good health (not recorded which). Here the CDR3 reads CASSLAAYNEQFF. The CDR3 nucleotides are TGTGCTAGCAGCTTAGCAGCCTACAATGAGCAGTTCTTC. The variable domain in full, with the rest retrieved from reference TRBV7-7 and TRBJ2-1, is GAGVSQSPRYKVTKRGQDVTLRCDPISSHATLYWYQQALGQGPEFLTYFNYEAQPDKSGLPSDRFSAERPEGSISTLTIQRTEQRDSAMYRCASSLAAYNEQFFGPGTRLTVL.